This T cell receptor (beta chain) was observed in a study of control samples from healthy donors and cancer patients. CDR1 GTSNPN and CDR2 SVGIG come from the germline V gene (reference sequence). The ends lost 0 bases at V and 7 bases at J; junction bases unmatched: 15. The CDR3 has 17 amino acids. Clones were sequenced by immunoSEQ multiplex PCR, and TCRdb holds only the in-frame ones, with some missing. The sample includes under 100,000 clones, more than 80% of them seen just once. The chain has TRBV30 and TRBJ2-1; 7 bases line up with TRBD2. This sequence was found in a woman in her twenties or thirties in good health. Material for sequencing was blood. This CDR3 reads CAWSVTISGAVRNEQFF. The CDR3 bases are TGTGCCTGGAGTGTAACGATCAGCGGGGCCGTGAGGAATGAGCAGTTCTTC.